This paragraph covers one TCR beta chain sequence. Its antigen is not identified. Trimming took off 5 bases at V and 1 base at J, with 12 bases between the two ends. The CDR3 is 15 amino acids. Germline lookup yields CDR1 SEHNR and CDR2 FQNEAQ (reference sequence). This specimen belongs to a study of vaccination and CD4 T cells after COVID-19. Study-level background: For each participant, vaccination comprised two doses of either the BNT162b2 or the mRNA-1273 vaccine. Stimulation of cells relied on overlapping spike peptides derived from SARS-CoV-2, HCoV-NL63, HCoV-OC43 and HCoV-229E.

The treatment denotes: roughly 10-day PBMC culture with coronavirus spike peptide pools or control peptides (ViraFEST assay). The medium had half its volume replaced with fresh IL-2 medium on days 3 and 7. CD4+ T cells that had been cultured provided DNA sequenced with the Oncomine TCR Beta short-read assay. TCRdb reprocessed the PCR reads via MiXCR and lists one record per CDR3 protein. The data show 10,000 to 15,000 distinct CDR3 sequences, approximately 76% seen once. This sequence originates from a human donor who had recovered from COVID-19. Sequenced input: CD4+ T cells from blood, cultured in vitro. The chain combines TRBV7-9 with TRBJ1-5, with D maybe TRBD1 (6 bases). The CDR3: CASSHTGYSNQPQHF. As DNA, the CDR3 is TGTGCCAGCAGCCACACAGGGTACAGCAATCAGCCCCAGCATTTT.